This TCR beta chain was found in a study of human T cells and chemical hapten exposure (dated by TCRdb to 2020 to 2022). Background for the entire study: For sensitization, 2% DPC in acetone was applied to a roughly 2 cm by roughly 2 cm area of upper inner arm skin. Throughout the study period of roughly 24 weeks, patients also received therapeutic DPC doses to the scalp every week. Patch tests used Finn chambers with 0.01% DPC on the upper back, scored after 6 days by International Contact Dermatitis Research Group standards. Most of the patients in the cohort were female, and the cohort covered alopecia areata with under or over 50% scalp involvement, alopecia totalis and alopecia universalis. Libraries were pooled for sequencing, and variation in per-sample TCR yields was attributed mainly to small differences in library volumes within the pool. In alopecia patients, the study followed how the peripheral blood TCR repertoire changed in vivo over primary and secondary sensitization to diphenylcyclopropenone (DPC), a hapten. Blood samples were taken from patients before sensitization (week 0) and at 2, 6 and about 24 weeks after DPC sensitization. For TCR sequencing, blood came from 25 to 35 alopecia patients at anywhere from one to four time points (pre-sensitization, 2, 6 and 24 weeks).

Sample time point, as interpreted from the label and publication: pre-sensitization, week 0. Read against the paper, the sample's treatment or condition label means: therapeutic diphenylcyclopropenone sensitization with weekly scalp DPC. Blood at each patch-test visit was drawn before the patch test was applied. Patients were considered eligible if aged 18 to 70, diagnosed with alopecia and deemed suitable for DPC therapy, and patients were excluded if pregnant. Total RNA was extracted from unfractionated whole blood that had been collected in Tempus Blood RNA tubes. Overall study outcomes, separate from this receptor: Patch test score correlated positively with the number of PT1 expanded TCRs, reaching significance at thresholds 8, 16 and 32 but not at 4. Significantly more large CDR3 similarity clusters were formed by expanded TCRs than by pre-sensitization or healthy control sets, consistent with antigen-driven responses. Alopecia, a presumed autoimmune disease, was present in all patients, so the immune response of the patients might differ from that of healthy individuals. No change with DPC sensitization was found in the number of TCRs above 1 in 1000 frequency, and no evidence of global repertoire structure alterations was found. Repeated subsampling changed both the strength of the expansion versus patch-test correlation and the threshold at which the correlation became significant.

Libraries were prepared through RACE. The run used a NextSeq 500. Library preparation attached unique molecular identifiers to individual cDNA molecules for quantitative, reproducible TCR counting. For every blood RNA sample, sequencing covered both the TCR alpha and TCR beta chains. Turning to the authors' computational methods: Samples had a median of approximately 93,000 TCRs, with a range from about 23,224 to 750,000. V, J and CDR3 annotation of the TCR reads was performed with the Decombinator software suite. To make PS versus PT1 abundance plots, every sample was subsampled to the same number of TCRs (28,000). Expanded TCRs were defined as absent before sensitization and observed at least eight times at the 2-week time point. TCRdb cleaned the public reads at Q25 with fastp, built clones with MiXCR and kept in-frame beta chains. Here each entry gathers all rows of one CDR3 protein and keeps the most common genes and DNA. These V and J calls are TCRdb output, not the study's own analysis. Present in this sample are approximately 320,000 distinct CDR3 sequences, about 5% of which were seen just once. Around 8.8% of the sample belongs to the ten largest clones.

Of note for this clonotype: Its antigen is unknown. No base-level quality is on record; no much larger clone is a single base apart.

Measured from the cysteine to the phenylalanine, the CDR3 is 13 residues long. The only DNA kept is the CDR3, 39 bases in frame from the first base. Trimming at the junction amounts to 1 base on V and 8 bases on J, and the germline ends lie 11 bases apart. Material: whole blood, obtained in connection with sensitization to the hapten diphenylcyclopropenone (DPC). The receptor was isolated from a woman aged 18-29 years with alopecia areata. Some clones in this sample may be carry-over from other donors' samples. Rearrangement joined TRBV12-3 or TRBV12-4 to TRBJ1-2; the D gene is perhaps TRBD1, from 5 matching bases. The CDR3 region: CASSLETVGGYTF. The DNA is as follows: TGTGCCAGCAGTTTAGAGACAGTTGGCGGCTACACCTTC.